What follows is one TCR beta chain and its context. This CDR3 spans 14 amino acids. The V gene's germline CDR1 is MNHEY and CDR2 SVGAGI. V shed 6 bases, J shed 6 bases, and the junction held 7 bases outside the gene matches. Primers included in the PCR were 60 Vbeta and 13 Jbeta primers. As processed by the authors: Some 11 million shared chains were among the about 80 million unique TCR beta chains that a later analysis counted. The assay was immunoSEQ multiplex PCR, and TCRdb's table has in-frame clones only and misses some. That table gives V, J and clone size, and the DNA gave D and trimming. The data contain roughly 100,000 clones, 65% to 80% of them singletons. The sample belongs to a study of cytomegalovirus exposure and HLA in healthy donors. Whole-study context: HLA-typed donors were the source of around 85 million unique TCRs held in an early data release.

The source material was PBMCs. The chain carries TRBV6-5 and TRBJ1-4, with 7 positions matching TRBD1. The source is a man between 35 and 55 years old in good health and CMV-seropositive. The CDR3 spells CASSPRGRDEKLFF. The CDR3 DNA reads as TGTGCCAGCAGCCCAAGGGGGCGGGATGAAAAACTGTTTTTT.